The 22 T cell receptor beta chains below were found in one sample sequenced in a study of blood T cell repertoires in COVID-19. Profiling relied on immunoSEQ multiplex PCR, and the TCRdb table lists in-frame clones only, not all of them. The data hold 55,000 to 85,000 clones, with around 84% observed a single time. Material: peripheral blood. These receptors all stem from a woman between 65 and 79 years old with acute or convalescent COVID-19.

The chain is built from TRBV27 and TRBJ1-2, with 9 bases fitting TRBD1. Trimming at V came to 2 bases and at J to 8 bases, leaving 15 bases not matched to a gene. Germline CDR1 reads MNHEY; CDR2 reads SMNVEV (reference sequence). The CDR3 runs 17 residues. This CDR3 reads CASSLTTSTGTGLGYTF. The DNA of the CDR3 is TGTGCCAGCAGTTTAACCACATCGACCGGGACAGGGTTGGGCTACACCTTC.

The chain recombines TRBV28 with TRBJ2-7; D is undetermined. This CDR3 contains 12 residues. V lost 4 bases and J 0 bases, leaving 4 bases between the germline ends. Per the germline V gene, CDR1 is MDHEN and CDR2 is SYDVKM. For the CDR3, the DNA is TGTGCCAGCAGTTGGAGCTCCTACGAGCAGTACTTC. Its translation: CASSWSSYEQYF.

The rearrangement joins TRBV9 to TRBJ1-6; 7 positions agree with TRBD1. The CDR3 totals 14 residues. Per the germline V gene, CDR1 is SGDLS and CDR2 is YYNGEE. J gave up 9 bases and V 4 bases, and 7 bases lay outside the gene matches. The CDR3 sequence is CASSNRTGPSPLHF. CDR3 in DNA: TGTGCCAGCAGCAATCGGACAGGCCCTTCACCCCTCCACTTT.

J is TRBJ2-1 and V is TRBV24-1; a weak D match, TRBD1 (5 bases). CDR3 length: 16 residues. Trimming removed 1 base at V and 4 bases at J, with 13 bases between. Germline V CDR1 and CDR2: KGHDR, SFDVKD. DNA of the CDR3: TGTGCCACCAGTGATTTAAAACAGGACCGTTACAATGAGCAGTTCTTC. It translates to CATSDLKQDRYNEQFF.

The sample holds one count of this clone. The gene calls are TRBV7-9 and TRBJ1-4; D is ambiguous. CDR1 and CDR2 from the germline V gene are SEHNR and FQNEAQ (reference sequence). CDR3 length equals 16 residues. The V end lost 5 bases, the J end lost 4 bases, and 17 bases lay between the germline ends. CDR3 in amino acids: CASSGDGPRGNEKLFF. The CDR3 nucleotides read TGTGCCAGCAGCGGCGACGGACCTCGGGGTAATGAAAAACTGTTTTTT.

J is TRBJ2-1 and V is TRBV19; tentatively, D is TRBD2 (6 bases). Germline V lookup: CDR1 LNHDA, CDR2 SQIVND (reference sequence). The CDR3 is made up of 15 amino acids. The ends were cut back, 6 bases at V and 6 bases at J, with 18 bases in the middle. The CDR3 reads CASSSEGSRSNEQFF. CDR3 sequence (DNA): TGTGCCAGTAGCTCGGAGGGATCGCGGTCCAATGAGCAGTTCTTC.

The chain joins TRBV19 to TRBJ1-1, with D possibly being TRBD1 (5 bases). The CDR3 covers 17 residues. In germline, CDR1 is LNHDA, CDR2 SQIVND (reference sequence). V was pared by 4 bases and J by 4 bases, with 22 bases between. The CDR3: CASSREGRGLPGTEAFF. In DNA, the CDR3 is TGTGCCAGTAGTAGAGAGGGGCGGGGACTCCCGGGCACTGAAGCTTTCTTT.

The V gene is TRBV7-8, the J gene TRBJ1-5, with D unclear. This CDR3 is built from 16 residues. Deletions cut 3 bases from V and 3 bases from J, with 15 bases between. From germline, CDR1 is SGHVS and CDR2 FQNEAQ. CDR3 sequence reads: CASSLSTPGINQPQHF. CDR3 bases: TGTGCCAGCAGCTTGAGTACTCCGGGAATCAATCAGCCCCAGCATTTT.

V and J are TRBV6-5 and TRBJ1-4; 12 positions match TRBD1. Trimming took 6 bases from V and 7 from J; bases not matched to a gene: 3. The CDR3 totals 14 residues. Looked up from germline, CDR1 is MNHEY and CDR2 is SVGAGI. CDR3 protein: CASSRDRGPEKLFF. As DNA, the CDR3 is TGTGCCAGCAGCCGGGACAGGGGGCCTGAAAAACTGTTTTTT.

The V call is TRBV5-4, the J call TRBJ2-2; D uncertain. The V end was cut by 6 bases, the J end by 3 bases, with 6 bases between. The V gene's germline CDR1 is SGHNT and CDR2 YYREEE (reference sequence). This CDR3 has 12 amino acids. As DNA, the CDR3 is TGTGCCAGCACCCCTGACACCGGGGAGCTGTTTTTT. Amino acids: CASTPDTGELFF.

CDR3: CASSPARGGSETQYF. The CDR3, as DNA: TGTGCCAGCAGCCCTGCGAGGGGGGGGTCGGAGACCCAGTACTTC. The V call is TRBV7-9, the J call TRBJ2-5; the D gene is possibly TRBD2 (7 bases). The CDR3 sequence is 15 residues long. V gave up 5 bases and J gave up 5 bases, with 18 bases separating them. Germline V lookup: CDR1 SEHNR, CDR2 FQNEAQ (reference sequence).

This chain joins TRBV11-3 and TRBJ2-7; TRBD1 aligns across 7 bases. The CDR3 covers 15 residues. The V segment lost 2 bases and the J segment 2 bases; nucleotides outside the gene matches: 6. From germline, CDR1 is SGHNT and CDR2 YENEEA. CDR3 amino acids: CASSLRQGPTYEQYF. The CDR3 DNA is TGTGCCAGCAGCTTAAGACAGGGACCTACCTACGAGCAGTACTTC.

This chain connects TRBV2 to TRBJ2-5; D perhaps matches TRBD2 (5 bases). Germline loops: CDR1 SNHLY, CDR2 FYNNEI. The V and J ends lost 4 bases and 6 bases respectively, with 12 bases between them. CDR3 length: 13 residues. This chain's CDR3 is CASSGSGPQTQYF. The CDR3 DNA reads as TGTGCCAGCAGTGGGAGCGGACCGCAGACCCAGTACTTC.

The chain is built from TRBV7-2 and TRBJ2-3, with TRBD2 identical over 10 bases. Germline-derived CDR1 and CDR2 are SGHTA and FQGNSA. V shed 8 bases and J 6 bases; nucleotides not matched to a gene: 17. The CDR3 extends over 17 amino acids. DNA of the CDR3: TGTGCCAGCGGACCCGCGGCTAGCGGGGGACTTAGGGATACGCAGTATTTT. It translates to CASGPAASGGLRDTQYF.

V usage is TRBV5-4 and J usage is TRBJ2-5; 10 bases line up with TRBD2. Germline trimming cut 4 bases from V and 5 bases from J; bases unmatched to any gene: 8. The CDR3 loop spans 15 amino acids. Germline V lookup: CDR1 SGHNT, CDR2 YYREEE (reference sequence). The chain's CDR3 is CASSPKRGGGETQYF. CDR3 nucleotides: TGTGCCAGCAGCCCAAAGCGGGGGGGAGGGGAGACCCAGTACTTC.

The V gene is TRBV6-5, the J gene TRBJ2-2; 8 positions match TRBD1. CDR1 and CDR2 from the germline V gene are MNHEY and SVGAGI. The CDR3 is 14 amino acids. V trimming: 6 bases; J trimming: 1 base; junction bases outside the gene matches: 1. Written as DNA, the CDR3 is TGTGCCAGCAGGGGACAGGAGAACACCGGGGAGCTGTTTTTT. This encodes CASRGQENTGELFF.

The chain links TRBV11-2 to TRBJ1-5; 7 bases are a match to TRBD1. V lost 4 bases, J lost 5 bases, and 5 bases stayed unmatched. The CDR3 has 14 residues. Germline-derived CDR1 and CDR2 are SGHAT and FQNNGV. CDR3 in DNA: TGTGCCAGCAGCTCGGACAGGCAAGATCAGCCCCAGCATTTT. Translating it yields CASSSDRQDQPQHF.

V is TRBV5-4 and J is TRBJ1-1; TRBD1 might be the D (5 bases). V lost 0 bases, J lost 1 base, and 10 bases lay in between. Germline V CDR1 and CDR2: SGHNT, YYREEE (reference sequence). The CDR3 spans 15 residues. The CDR3 region is CASSLAGRGNTEAFF. The CDR3 DNA sequence: TGTGCCAGCAGCTTGGCAGGGCGGGGGAACACTGAAGCTTTCTTT.

This clone came up once. The V and J genes are TRBV4-1 and TRBJ2-2; possibly TRBD2 for D (5 bases). Between the trimmed V and J ends, which lost 3 bases and 6 bases, there was a span of 17 bases. Germline loops: CDR1 MGHRA, CDR2 YSYEKL. CDR3 length: 16 amino acids. In DNA, the CDR3 is TGCGCCAGCAGCCACCTAGTATTAGCGAGGGCCGGGGAGCTGTTTTTT. It encodes CASSHLVLARAGELFF.

This chain connects TRBV6-1 to TRBJ2-3; TRBD2 matches at 10 bases. CDR1 is MNHNS, CDR2 SASEGT, per germline. J gave up 3 bases and V 3 bases, and 6 bases lay outside the gene matches. The CDR3 is 16 amino acids. The DNA of the CDR3 is TGTGCCAGCAGTGAGACAGCGGGGGGGCAAACAGATACGCAGTATTTT. The encoded protein is CASSETAGGQTDTQYF.

The V and J genes are TRBV6-5 and TRBJ1-4, with unresolved D. CDR3 size: 15 residues. With 2 bases removed from V and 3 bases from J, the gap between germline ends came to 10 bases. CDR1 is MNHEY, CDR2 SVGAGI, per germline. CDR3 protein: CASSYRRPPNEKLFF. The CDR3 nucleotides are TGTGCCAGCAGTTACAGGAGGCCACCTAATGAAAAACTGTTTTTT.

This chain joins TRBV15 and TRBJ2-1, with 8 bases identical to TRBD1. This CDR3 contains 14 residues. J gave up 6 bases and V 6 bases, and 7 bases lay outside the gene matches. Looked up from germline, CDR1 is LNHNV and CDR2 is YYDKDF (reference sequence). The CDR3 sequence: CATRLTGDGNEQFF. CDR3 in DNA: TGTGCCACCAGGTTGACAGGGGACGGCAATGAGCAGTTCTTC. The full variable domain, in which reference TRBV15 and TRBJ2-1 provide the parts outside the CDR3, is DAMVIQNPRYQVTQFGKPVTLSCSQTLNHNVMYWYQQKSSQAPKLLFHYYDKDFNNEADTPDNFQSRRPNTSFCFLDIRSPGLGDTAMYLCATRLTGDGNEQFFGPGTRLTVL.